This T cell receptor (beta chain) was recovered during a study of shared T cell receptors in the human thymus. Per the germline V gene, CDR1 is LNHNV and CDR2 is YYDKDF (reference sequence). There are 18 residues in the CDR3. Trimming removed 3 bases from V and 0 bases from J, with 17 bases in between. Here immunoSEQ multiplex PCR was the method, and the copy in TCRdb shows in-frame clones only, minus some. The profile covers hundreds of thousands of clones, with roughly 90% appearing a single time and about 0.01% taken by the ten largest. A further study also used this sample, focusing on human thymus T cells. That publication notes: Corrective heart surgery yielded the resections from which the thymus tissue came. Thymic and blood repertoires appeared to display a bias in their usage of V and J genes.

The sample taken for sequencing was thymocytes. This sequence was found in a boy younger than two with a congenital heart defect. V is TRBV15 and J is TRBJ1-4, with unresolved D. The CDR3 protein is CATSRQTARLATNEKLFF. The CDR3 nucleotides are TGTGCCACCAGCAGGCAAACTGCGCGTCTTGCAACTAATGAAAAACTGTTTTTT.